A single sample gave rise to the 24 T cell receptor beta chains below, sequenced in a study of T cells in Graves' hyperthyroidism and ophthalmopathy. RNA transcripts served as the template for amplifying TCR beta CDR3 regions. The HTBI primer set was used in a first-round RT-PCR of the TCR CDR3. TCRdb analysed the multiplex PCR reads with MiXCR anew, one entry per CDR3 protein. The sample records around 620,000 distinct CDR3 sequences, approximately 14% being singletons. Sequencing was done on a sample of blood. The receptors derive from a woman between 18 and 29 years old with Graves' ophthalmopathy.

This clonotype was detected ten times or more. The chain's CDR3 is CATSSGGGLEDTEAFF. CDR3 bases: TGTGCCACCAGCAGCGGGGGAGGGTTAGAGGACACTGAAGCTTTCTTT. The rearrangement links TRBV15 to TRBJ1-1; tentatively, D is TRBD1 (5 bases). From germline, CDR1 is LNHNV and CDR2 YYDKDF (reference sequence). The CDR3 runs to 16 residues. The ends were cut back, 3 bases at V and 3 bases at J, with 17 bases in the middle. Full variable domain (outside the CDR3, taken from reference TRBV15 and TRBJ1-1): DAMVIQNPRYQVTQFGKPVTLSCSQTLNHNVMYWYQQKSSQAPKLLFHYYDKDFNNEADTPDNFQSRRPNTSFCFLDIRSPGLGDTAMYLCATSSGGGLEDTEAFFGQGTRLTVV.

The CDR3 region is CASSIVAGASADTQYF. The CDR3 DNA follows: TGTGCCAGTAGTATAGTGGCGGGAGCCTCGGCAGATACGCAGTATTTT. The V gene is TRBV19, the J gene TRBJ2-3; 7 bases align to TRBD2. Germline V gene data show CDR1 as LNHDA and CDR2 as SQIVND (reference sequence). This CDR3 is built from 16 residues. V dropped 1 base and J dropped 4; count of bases not matched to a gene: 8. Using reference TRBV19 and TRBJ2-3 for the parts outside the CDR3, the full variable domain is DGGITQSPKYLFRKEGQNVTLSCEQNLNHDAMYWYRQDPGQGLRLIYYSQIVNDFQKGDIAEGYSVSREKKESFPLTVTSAQKNPTAFYLCASSIVAGASADTQYFGPGTRLTVL.

This clonotype showed up just once. The CDR3 carries no conserved terminal phenylalanine or tryptophan, so it likely arises from a read error. The chain carries TRBV4-3 and TRBJ2-3; D ambiguous. CDR3 size: 13 residues. Trimming removed 4 bases from V and 5 bases from J, with 10 bases in between. Germline V gives CDR1 LGHNA, CDR2 YSLEER. CDR3: CASSRKVGDTQYS. The CDR3 DNA follows: TGCGCCAGCAGCCGGAAGGTTGGAGATACGCAGTATTCT.

This clonotype was counted at least ten times. This chain connects TRBV29-1 to TRBJ2-5; D is uncertain. CDR1 and CDR2 from the germline V gene are SQVTM and ANQGSEA. CDR3 size: 13 residues. Trimming stripped 4 bases from V and 1 base from J, with 10 bases between. The CDR3 loop is CSVGRLAQETQYF. Written as DNA, the CDR3 is TGCAGCGTTGGTCGGCTTGCCCAAGAGACCCAGTACTTC. The entire variable domain, with the rest obtained from reference TRBV29-1 and TRBJ2-5, is as follows: SAVISQKPSRDICQRGTSLTIQCQVDSQVTMMFWYRQQPGQSLTLIATANQGSEATYESGFVIDKFPISRPNLTFSTLTVSNMSPEDSSIYLCSVGRLAQETQYFGPGTRLLVL.

This clonotype has a count of ten or more. This sequence joins TRBV27 and TRBJ2-7, with 8 bases matching TRBD1. V was pared by 3 bases and J by 3 bases, with 4 bases of the junction left unmatched. Germline V gives CDR1 MNHEY, CDR2 SMNVEV (reference sequence). There are 14 residues in the CDR3. For the CDR3, the DNA is TGTGCCAGCAGTTTGCTAGGACAGGGCTACGAGCAGTACTTC. Translating gives CASSLLGQGYEQYF.

In this sample, this clonotype turned up a few times. Given a much more abundant clone one base away, this may be a read error. The chain combines TRBV6-1 with TRBJ2-2, with D unclear. Trimming shortened V by 6 bases and J by 5 bases, and 22 bases separated the two germline ends. The CDR3 is 17 residues long. The germline CDR1 and CDR2 sequences are MNHNS and SASEGT. The CDR3 DNA reads TGTGCCAGCAGCGAACCCCAGAAATACCGCAGGACCGGGGAGCTGTTTTTT. Amino acid sequence: CASSEPQKYRRTGELFF.

The rearrangement uses TRBV12-3 or TRBV12-4 and TRBJ1-6; 9 nucleotides align to TRBD1. The V and J ends lost 5 bases and 7 bases, in that order; junction bases with no gene match: 0. This CDR3 region has 13 residues. CDR3 bases: TGTGCCAGCAGTACAGGGGGCAATTCACCCCTCCACTTT. This codes for CASSTGGNSPLHF.

Ten or more counts support this clonotype. The chain couples TRBV12-3 or TRBV12-4 to TRBJ1-2, with TRBD1 matching over 8 bases. CDR3 length: 13 amino acids. V was clipped by 3 bases and J by 3 bases; unmatched bases: 0. The chain's CDR3 is CASSLDRDYGYTF. In DNA form, the CDR3 reads TGTGCCAGCAGTTTGGACAGGGACTATGGCTACACCTTC.

This clonotype appeared many times. This chain links TRBV20-1 with TRBJ2-5; D is unclear. Between the trimmed V and J ends, which lost 1 base and 4 bases, there was a span of 7 bases. The CDR3 extends over 12 amino acids. The germline gives CDR1 DFQATT, CDR2 SNEGSKA (reference sequence). The CDR3 protein is CSARVLTETQYF. CDR3 nucleotides: TGCAGTGCTAGAGTCCTTACAGAGACCCAGTACTTC.

There are a few counts of this clonotype. The chain employs TRBV24-1 and TRBJ1-1; D is undetermined. V was pared by 3 bases and J by 2 bases, with 9 bases between. CDR1 KGHDR and CDR2 SFDVKD come from the germline V gene. The CDR3 loop spans 14 amino acids. The CDR3 DNA reads as TGTGCCACCAGTGATCCGCAGGACAACACTGAAGCTTTCTTT. Protein: CATSDPQDNTEAFF.

Many counts were recorded for this clonotype. The CDR3 is CARPGQEYETQYF. The CDR3 region has the DNA TGTGCCCGACCTGGACAGGAATACGAGACCCAGTACTTC. The chain uses TRBV5-4 and TRBJ2-5; 7 positions match TRBD1. J was trimmed by 5 bases and V by 10 bases; bases with no gene match: 11. Germline V gene data show CDR1 as SGHNT and CDR2 as YYREEE (reference sequence). There are 13 residues in the CDR3.

In this sample, this clonotype turned up many times. This sequence joins TRBV24-1 and TRBJ1-2, with D unresolved. The CDR3 is made up of 13 amino acids. The germline V and J ends were trimmed by 4 bases and 5 bases, with 10 bases remaining between them. Germline CDR1 and CDR2: KGHDR and SFDVKD. The CDR3 region is CATSEARKYGYTF. The DNA for the CDR3 is TGTGCCACCAGTGAGGCGAGGAAGTATGGCTACACCTTC.

This clonotype was found many times. The chain uses TRBV11-1 and TRBJ2-1, with 9 bases matching TRBD2. This CDR3 has 16 amino acids. CDR1 and CDR2 from the germline V gene are SGHAT and FQDESV (reference sequence). J was trimmed by 6 bases and V by 0 bases; bases with no gene match: 6. The CDR3 DNA reads TGTGCCAGCAGCTTAGCACCGGGACTAGCTATCAATGAGCAGTTCTTC. Its protein is CASSLAPGLAINEQFF.

There are many counts of this clonotype. The junction departs from germline at one end; a sequencing error may be responsible. V and J are TRBV6-2 or TRBV6-3 and TRBJ2-5; 8 nucleotides align to TRBD1. Germline CDR1 is MNHEY and CDR2 is SVGEGT. This CDR3 region has 13 residues. CDR3: CASSYPDRGEGDF. CDR3 DNA: TGTGCCAGCAGTTATCCCGACAGGGGCGAAGGGGACTTC.

At least ten counts were recorded for this clonotype. The chain carries TRBV28 and TRBJ1-1; D unclear. This CDR3 spans 13 amino acids. CDR1 is MDHEN and CDR2 is SYDVKM in the germline V gene. The V and J ends lost 3 bases and 6 bases respectively, with 11 bases between them. CDR3 loop: CASSFSVSPEAFF. CDR3 coding DNA: TGTGCCAGCAGTTTCTCAGTCAGTCCTGAAGCTTTCTTT.

Of note for this clonotype: A much larger clone sits a single nucleotide away, making a read error possible. The chain employs TRBV20-1 and TRBJ2-2, with unresolved D. From germline, CDR1 is DFQATT and CDR2 SNEGSKA (reference sequence). V was clipped by 4 bases and J by 1 base, with 13 bases between them. The CDR3 contains 15 residues. Here the CDR3 DNA reads TGCAGTGCTATAGATTTCCAGCGGAACACCGGGGAGCTGTTTTTT. The encoded protein is CSAIDFQRNTGELFF.

The chain links TRBV29-1 to TRBJ2-5; D is uncertain. The CDR3 is 12 amino acids. V was cut by 3 bases and J by 5 bases, with 10 bases left in between. Germline CDR1 and CDR2: SQVTM and ANQGSEA. As DNA, the CDR3 is TGCAGCGTTGATGAGTTGATGGAGACCCAGTACTTC. It codes for CSVDELMETQYF.

This clonotype was detected ten times or more. The rearrangement links TRBV18 to TRBJ2-5; no reliable D call. CDR1 and CDR2 from the germline V gene are KGHSH and LQKENI. The CDR3 sequence is 12 residues long. The ends were cut back, 0 bases at V and 5 bases at J, with 4 bases in the middle. CDR3 bases: TGTGCCAGCTCACCACCCCGGGAGACCCAGTACTTC. This codes for CASSPPRETQYF.

This clonotype has more than one count but fewer than ten. This chain links TRBV15 with TRBJ2-5; D is unclear. This CDR3 comprises 15 residues. Trimming shortened V by 1 base and J by 2 bases, and 11 bases separated the two germline ends. Germline CDR1 and CDR2: LNHNV and YYDKDF (reference sequence). The DNA of the CDR3 is TGTGCCACCAGCAGAGTGGTTGGCTGGCAAGAGACCCAGTACTTC. This gives the protein CATSRVVGWQETQYF.

This clonotype was detected many times. This chain joins TRBV12-3 or TRBV12-4 and TRBJ1-2, with a tentative D call TRBD1 (5 bases). Trimming left V 6 bases short and J 7 bases short, with 27 bases between. The CDR3 has 17 residues. Here the CDR3 DNA reads TGTGCCAGCAGCCGGGCCGGGACCTATACCGAACGGTCTGGCTACACCTTC. Translated, it gives CASSRAGTYTERSGYTF.

This clonotype appeared a few times. The V call is TRBV3-1, the J call TRBJ1-2; weak D call: TRBD1 (6 bases). Germline values: CDR1 LGHDT, CDR2 YNNKEL (reference sequence). With 4 bases removed from V and 4 bases from J, the gap between germline ends came to 13 bases. The CDR3 totals 14 residues. CDR3 coding DNA: TGTGCCAGCAGCCCCAGGGGAAATGGCTATGGCTACACCTTC. Its translation: CASSPRGNGYGYTF.

There are a few counts of this clonotype. For the CDR3, the DNA is TGTGCCAGCAGTGCAGGGGACAGGGCCAAAAACATTCAGTACTTC. The encoded protein is CASSAGDRAKNIQYF. The chain is built from TRBV6-1 and TRBJ2-4; 8 bases map to TRBD1. Germline CDR1 and CDR2: MNHNS and SASEGT. V gave up 4 bases and J gave up 1 base; unmatched junction bases: 3. The CDR3 totals 15 residues.

The chain links TRBV12-5 to TRBJ1-5; TRBD1 is a possible D gene (6 bases). Between the trimmed V and J ends, which lost 7 bases and 4 bases, there was a span of 14 bases. CDR3 length: 14 amino acids. The germline CDR1 and CDR2 sequences are LGHNT and FRNRAP. For the CDR3, the DNA is TGTGCTAGTGTCCAGGGGATCGAGAATCAGCCCCAGCATTTT. The encoded protein is CASVQGIENQPQHF.

This clonotype was observed a handful of times. The V gene is TRBV5-1, the J gene TRBJ2-3, with 9 bases that match TRBD1. CDR3 length: 16 amino acids. Trimming at V came to 4 bases and at J to 2 bases, leaving 8 bases not matched to a gene. The V gene's germline CDR1 is SGHRS and CDR2 YFSETQ. The CDR3 DNA reads as TGCGCCAGCAGCCCAGGGGACAGGGTAATCACAGATACGCAGTATTTT. Its translation is CASSPGDRVITDTQYF.